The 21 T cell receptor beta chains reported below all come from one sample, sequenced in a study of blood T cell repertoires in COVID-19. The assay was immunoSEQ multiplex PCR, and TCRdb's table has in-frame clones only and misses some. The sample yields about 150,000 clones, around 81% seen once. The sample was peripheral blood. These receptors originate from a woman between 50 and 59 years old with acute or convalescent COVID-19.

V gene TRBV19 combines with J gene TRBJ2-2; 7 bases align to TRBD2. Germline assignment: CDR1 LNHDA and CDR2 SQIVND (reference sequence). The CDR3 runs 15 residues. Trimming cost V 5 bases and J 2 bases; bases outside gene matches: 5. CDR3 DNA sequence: TGTGCCAGTAGTTGGGCTAGCGGTAACACCGGGGAGCTGTTTTTT. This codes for CASSWASGNTGELFF. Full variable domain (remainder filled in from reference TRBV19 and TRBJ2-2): DGGITQSPKYLFRKEGQNVTLSCEQNLNHDAMYWYRQDPGQGLRLIYYSQIVNDFQKGDIAEGYSVSREKKESFPLTVTSAQKNPTAFYLCASSWASGNTGELFFGEGSRLTVL.

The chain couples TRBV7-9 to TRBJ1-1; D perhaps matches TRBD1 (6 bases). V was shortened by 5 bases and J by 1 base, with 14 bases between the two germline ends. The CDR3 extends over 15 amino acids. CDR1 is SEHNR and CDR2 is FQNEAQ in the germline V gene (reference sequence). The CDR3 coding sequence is TGTGCCAGCAGCAATACCTGGACAGAGAACACTGAAGCTTTCTTT. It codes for CASSNTWTENTEAFF. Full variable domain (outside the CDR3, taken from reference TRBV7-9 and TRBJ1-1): DTGVSQNPRHKITKRGQNVTFRCDPISEHNRLYWYRQTLGQGPEFLTYFQNEAQLEKSRLLSDRFSAERPKGSFSTLEIQRTEQGDSAMYLCASSNTWTENTEAFFGQGTRLTVV.

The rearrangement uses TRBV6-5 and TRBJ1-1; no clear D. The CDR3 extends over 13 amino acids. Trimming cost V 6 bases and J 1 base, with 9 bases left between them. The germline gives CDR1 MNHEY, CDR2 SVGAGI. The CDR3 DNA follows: TGTGCCAGCAGCCGAAACAGGAACACTGAAGCTTTCTTT. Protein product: CASSRNRNTEAFF.

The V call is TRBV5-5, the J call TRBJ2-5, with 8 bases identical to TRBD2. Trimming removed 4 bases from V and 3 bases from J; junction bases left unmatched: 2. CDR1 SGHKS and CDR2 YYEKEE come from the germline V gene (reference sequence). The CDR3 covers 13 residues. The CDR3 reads CASSAGGEETQYF. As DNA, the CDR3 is TGTGCCAGCAGCGCGGGGGGTGAAGAGACCCAGTACTTC. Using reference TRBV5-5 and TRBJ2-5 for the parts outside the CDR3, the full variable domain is DAGVTQSPTHLIKTRGQQVTLRCSPISGHKSVSWYQQVLGQGPQFIFQYYEKEERGRGNFPDRFSARQFPNYSSELNVNALLLGDSALYLCASSAGGEETQYFGPGTRLLVL.

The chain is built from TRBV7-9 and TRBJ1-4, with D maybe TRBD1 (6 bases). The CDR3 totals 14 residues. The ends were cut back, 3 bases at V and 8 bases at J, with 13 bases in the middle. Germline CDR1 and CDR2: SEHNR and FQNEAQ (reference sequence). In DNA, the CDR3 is TGTGCCAGCAGCTTTGGGGGCTTTGGAGAAAAACTGTTTTTT. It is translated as CASSFGGFGEKLFF.

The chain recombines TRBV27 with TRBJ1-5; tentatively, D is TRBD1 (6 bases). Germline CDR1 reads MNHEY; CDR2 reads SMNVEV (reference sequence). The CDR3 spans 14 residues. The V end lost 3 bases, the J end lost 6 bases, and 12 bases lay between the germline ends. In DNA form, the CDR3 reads TGTGCCAGCAGTTTTGTGGGGGCCGGTCAGCCCCAGCATTTT. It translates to CASSFVGAGQPQHF.

This CDR3 is CASKGGTAPANVLTF. CDR3 DNA sequence: TGTGCCAGTAAAGGGGGAACTGCGCCAGCCAACGTCCTGACTTTC. The chain is built from TRBV19 and TRBJ2-6, with TRBD1 as a possible D gene (6 bases). Germline assignment: CDR1 LNHDA and CDR2 SQIVND (reference sequence). Trimming pared 7 bases from V and 7 bases from J, leaving 17 bases between. This CDR3 spans 15 amino acids.

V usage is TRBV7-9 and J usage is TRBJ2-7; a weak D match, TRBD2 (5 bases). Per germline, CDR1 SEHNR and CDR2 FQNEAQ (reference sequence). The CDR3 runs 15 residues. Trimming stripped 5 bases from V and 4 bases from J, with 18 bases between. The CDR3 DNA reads TGTGCCAGCAGCCCATACGGGGTTGGAGAATACGAGCAGTACTTC. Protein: CASSPYGVGEYEQYF.

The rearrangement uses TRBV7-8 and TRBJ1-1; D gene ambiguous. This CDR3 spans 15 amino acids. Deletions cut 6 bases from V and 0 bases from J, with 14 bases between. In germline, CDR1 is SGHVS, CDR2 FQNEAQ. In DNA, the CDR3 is TGTGCCAGCAGTCAAAACCTCGGGGTGAACACTGAAGCTTTCTTT. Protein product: CASSQNLGVNTEAFF.

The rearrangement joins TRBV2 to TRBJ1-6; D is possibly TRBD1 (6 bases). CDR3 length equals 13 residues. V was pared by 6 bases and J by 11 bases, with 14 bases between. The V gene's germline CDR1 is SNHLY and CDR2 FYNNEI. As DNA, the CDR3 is TGTGCCAGCAGAGAACAGGGAATTCCACCCCTCCACTTT. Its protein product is CASREQGIPPLHF.

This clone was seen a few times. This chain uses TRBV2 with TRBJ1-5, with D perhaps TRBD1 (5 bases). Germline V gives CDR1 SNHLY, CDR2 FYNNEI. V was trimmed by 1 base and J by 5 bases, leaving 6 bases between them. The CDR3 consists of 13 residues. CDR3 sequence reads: CASSEGDYQPQHF. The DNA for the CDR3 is TGTGCCAGCAGTGAAGGGGACTATCAGCCCCAGCATTTT.

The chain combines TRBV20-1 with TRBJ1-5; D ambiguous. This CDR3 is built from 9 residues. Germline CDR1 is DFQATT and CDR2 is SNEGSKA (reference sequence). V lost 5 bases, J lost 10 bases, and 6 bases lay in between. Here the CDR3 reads CSAGLPQHF. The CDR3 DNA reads TGCAGTGCTGGCCTCCCCCAGCATTTT.

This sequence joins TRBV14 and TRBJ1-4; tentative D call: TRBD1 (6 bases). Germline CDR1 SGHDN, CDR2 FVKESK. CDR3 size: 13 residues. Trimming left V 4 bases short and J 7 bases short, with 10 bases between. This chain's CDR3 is CASSRQAGEKLFF. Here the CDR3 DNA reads TGTGCCAGCAGCCGACAGGCGGGTGAAAAACTGTTTTTT. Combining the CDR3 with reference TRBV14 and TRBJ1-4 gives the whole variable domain EAGVTQFPSHSVIEKGQTVTLRCDPISGHDNLYWYRRVMGKEIKFLLHFVKESKQDESGMPNNRFLAERTGGTYSTLKVQPAELEDSGVYFCASSRQAGEKLFFGSGTQLSVL.

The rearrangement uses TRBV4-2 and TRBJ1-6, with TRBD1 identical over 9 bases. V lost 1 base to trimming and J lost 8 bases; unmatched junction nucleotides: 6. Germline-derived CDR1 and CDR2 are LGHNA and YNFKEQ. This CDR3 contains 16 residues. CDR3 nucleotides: TGTGCCAGCAGCCAAGGGCGGGGACAGGGTGATTCACCCCTCCACTTT. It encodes CASSQGRGQGDSPLHF.

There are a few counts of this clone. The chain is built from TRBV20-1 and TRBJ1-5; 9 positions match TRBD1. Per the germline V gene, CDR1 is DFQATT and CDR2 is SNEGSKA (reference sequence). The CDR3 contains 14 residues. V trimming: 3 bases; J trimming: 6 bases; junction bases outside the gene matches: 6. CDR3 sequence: CSASTGGVIQPQHF. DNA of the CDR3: TGCAGTGCTAGTACAGGGGGCGTAATTCAGCCCCAGCATTTT.

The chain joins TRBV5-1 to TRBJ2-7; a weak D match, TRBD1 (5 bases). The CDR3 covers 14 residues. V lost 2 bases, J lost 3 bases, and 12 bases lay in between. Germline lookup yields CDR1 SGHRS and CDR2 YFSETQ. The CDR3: CASSLWGQGYEQYF. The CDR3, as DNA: TGCGCCAGCAGCTTATGGGGCCAGGGCTACGAGCAGTACTTC.

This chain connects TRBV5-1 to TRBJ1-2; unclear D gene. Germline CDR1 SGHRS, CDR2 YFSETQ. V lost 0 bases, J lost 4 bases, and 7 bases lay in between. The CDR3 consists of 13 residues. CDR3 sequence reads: CASSLVDSYGYTF. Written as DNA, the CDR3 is TGCGCCAGCAGCTTGGTCGACTCCTATGGCTACACCTTC.

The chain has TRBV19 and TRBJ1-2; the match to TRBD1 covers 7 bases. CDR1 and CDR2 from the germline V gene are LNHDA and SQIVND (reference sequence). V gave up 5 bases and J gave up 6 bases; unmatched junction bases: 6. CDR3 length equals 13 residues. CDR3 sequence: CASSEGGSNGYTF. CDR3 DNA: TGTGCCAGTAGTGAAGGGGGCAGTAATGGCTACACCTTC.

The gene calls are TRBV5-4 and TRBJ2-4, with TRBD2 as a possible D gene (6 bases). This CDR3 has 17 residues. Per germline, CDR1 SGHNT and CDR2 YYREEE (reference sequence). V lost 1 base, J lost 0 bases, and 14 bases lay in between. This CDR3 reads CASSLSRDSLAKNIQYF. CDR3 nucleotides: TGTGCCAGCAGCTTGTCCCGGGACTCACTAGCCAAAAACATTCAGTACTTC.

CDR3 protein: CASSFNPGNTEAFF. DNA for the CDR3: TGTGCCAGCAGCTTTAACCCCGGGAACACTGAAGCTTTCTTT. The chain carries TRBV11-2 and TRBJ1-1; unclear D gene. Trimming removed 3 bases at V and 1 base at J, with 9 bases between. This CDR3 contains 14 residues. The germline gives CDR1 SGHAT, CDR2 FQNNGV.

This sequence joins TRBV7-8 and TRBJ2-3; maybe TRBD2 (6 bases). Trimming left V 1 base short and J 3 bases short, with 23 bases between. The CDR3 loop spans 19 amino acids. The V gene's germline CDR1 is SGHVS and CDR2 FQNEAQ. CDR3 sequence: CASSLVFSGPILATDTQYF. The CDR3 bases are TGTGCCAGCAGCTTAGTTTTTAGCGGCCCCATTCTAGCAACAGATACGCAGTATTTT. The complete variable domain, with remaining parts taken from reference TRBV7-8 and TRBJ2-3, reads GAGVSQSPRYKVAKRGQDVALRCDPISGHVSLFWYQQALGQGPEFLTYFQNEAQLDKSGLPSDRFFAERPEGSVSTLKIQRTQQEDSAVYLCASSLVFSGPILATDTQYFGPGTRLTVL.